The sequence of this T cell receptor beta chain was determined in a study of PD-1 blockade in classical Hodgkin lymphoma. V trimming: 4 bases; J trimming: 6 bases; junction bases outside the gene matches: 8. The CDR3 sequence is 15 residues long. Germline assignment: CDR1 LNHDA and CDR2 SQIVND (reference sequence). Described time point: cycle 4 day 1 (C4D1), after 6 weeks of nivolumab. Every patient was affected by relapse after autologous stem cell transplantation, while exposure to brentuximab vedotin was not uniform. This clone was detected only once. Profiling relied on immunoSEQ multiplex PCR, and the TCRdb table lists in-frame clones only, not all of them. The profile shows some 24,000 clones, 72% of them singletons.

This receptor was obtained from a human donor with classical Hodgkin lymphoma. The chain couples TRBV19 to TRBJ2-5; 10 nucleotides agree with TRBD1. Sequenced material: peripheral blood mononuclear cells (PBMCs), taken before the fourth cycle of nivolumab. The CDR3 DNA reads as TGTGCCAGTAGTACCCGGGACAGGGGCCACCAGACCCAGTACTTC. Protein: CASSTRDRGHQTQYF.